This T cell receptor beta chain was found in a study of immune evolution from preneoplasia to lung adenocarcinoma (dated by TCRdb to the early 2020s). A note on the overall study: HLA loss of heterozygosity was found in 7% of AIS, under 18% of MIA and 25% to 40% of ADC lesions, and in no AAH lesions. Sample size was determined by specimen availability and not by a prior power calculation. The overall cohort comprised 45 to 55 patients with pulmonary nodules who underwent surgical resection. The TCR sequencing data were obtained from about 47 patients. Resected precursor lesions (AAH, AIS, MIA) and invasive adenocarcinomas were compared against paired morphologically normal lung tissue. POLYSOLVER was used to infer Class I HLA alleles from exome data, and LOHHLA was used to detect allele-specific HLA loss. According to the study, 90 to 130 samples went through TCR sequencing. Whole exome sequencing and methylation data from the same cohort of nodules were integrated with the immune data. The study profiled immune contexture across lung adenocarcinoma precursors and invasive adenocarcinoma using immune gene expression, TCR sequencing and multiplex immunofluorescence.

The CDR3 runs 12 amino acids, cysteine and phenylalanine included. Only the CDR3 DNA stays, 36 bases, in frame from base 1. The germline V gene yields MRHNA for CDR1 and SNTAGT for CDR2. V lost 6 bases and J lost 7 bases; the stretch between them is 10 bases long. The immunoSEQ hsTCRbeta Kit was used to sequence TCR beta CDR3 regions from DNA. From the authors' description of their analysis: The ImmunoSEQ Analyzer was used to analyse the TCR sequencing data. T cell clonality was defined as 1 minus Pielou's evenness, calculated on productive rearrangements. T cell diversity was measured with the inverse Simpson index on productive templates. T cell density was TCR beta template counts normalized to usable DNA, estimated by amplifying and sequencing housekeeping genes. Two-sided Kruskal-Wallis tests were used to compare TCR metrics between histologic stages. Held by TCRdb, this immuneACCESS table contains in-frame sequences only and omits some clones. Under half of the omission traces to an unresolved V gene where checked; the cause of the rest is unknown. V and J calls and clone size are given by that table; D and trimming were obtained from the DNA. Recorded for this sample are about 14,000 clones; 75% to 85% of them occurred a single time. In total, the top ten clones hold roughly 4.9% of the sample.

This clone has just a few counts. Its antigen is still unknown. No base-level quality is on record; no much larger clone is a single base apart. Study-wide findings and limitations: Because all patients came from Japan and China, whether the findings apply to Western populations was uncertain. The findings were based on association rather than direct causation, and larger cohorts with long-term follow-up and longitudinal biopsies were deemed needed. Normal lung had the highest top T cell clone frequencies, which appeared to decline progressively from AAH through AIS, MIA and invasive adenocarcinoma. Normal lung showed the highest clonality, whereas later-stage lesions appeared to have higher T cell density and diversity but lower clonality. T cell clonality was highest in KRAS-mutant nodules compared with EGFR-mutant or double wild-type lesions.

Patients underwent resection in Japan or China between about 2013 and 2018. Histologic diagnosis of each case was confirmed independently by two lung cancer pathologists on H&E slides. To enrich premalignant or tumor cells for nucleic acid extraction, macro-dissection was performed after pathologic assessment. The AllPrep DNA/RNA FFPE Kit was used to isolate DNA from FFPE tissue. The specimen was FFPE minimally invasive lung adenocarcinoma tissue. The cell subset or site label for this specimen denotes: micro-invasive lung adenocarcinoma (MIA). The receptor comes from a person between 70 and 80 years old with lung adenocarcinoma. Recombination connected TRBV6-4 to TRBJ2-1, with the D gene too uncertain to name. The nucleotide sequence is given as TGTGCCAGCAGCCCATTTGGGAATGAGCAGTTCTTC. It specifies CASSPFGNEQFF.